The clone carrying this T cell receptor beta chain is labeled medium-sized. No antigen is known for it. Because this beta chain is a stray read in a library intended to capture alpha chains, its abundance should not be given much weight. The sample comes from a study of spatial heterogeneity in lung cancer. Across the study: In the raw reads, each unique TCR and UMI combination was present more than ten times on average.

CDR3 length: 11 amino acids. The V gene's germline CDR1 is DFQATT and CDR2 SNEGSKA (reference sequence). V lost 4 bases and J lost 10, with 8 bases in between. The time point: sample taken at primary tumor resection. Researchers sequenced whole RNA taken from tumor, nontumor lung or frozen PBMC without sorting. Study-wide results and caveats: Expanded intratumoral alpha and beta TCR counts tracked tumor mutation counts. Among tumor T cells, estimated coverage was about 7% for alpha chains and about 13% for beta chains.

Every cDNA TCR molecule received its own unique molecular identifier. TCRdb passed the 5' RACE reads through MiXCR, listing each CDR3 protein once. Of over 10,000 distinct CDR3 sequences in the sample, just over 5% were seen once. The chain couples TRBV20-1 to TRBJ1-6; weak D call: TRBD1 (5 bases). This TCR derives from a male donor with early-stage non-small cell lung cancer. The material sequenced was lung tumor tissue, taken at surgery. CDR3 amino acids: CSANRNSPLHF. In DNA, the CDR3 is TGCAGTGCTAACAGGAACTCACCCCTCCACTTT.